Listed below are T cell receptor beta chains from one sample, sequenced in a study of blood T cell repertoires in COVID-19. Measured with immunoSEQ multiplex PCR; TCRdb has only the in-frame clones, and not every one. The sample includes a few hundred thousand clones, approximately 77% of them seen just once. The sequenced material came from peripheral blood. Source of these receptors: a woman of 80 years or more with acute or convalescent COVID-19. Both conserved end residues are part of each CDR3. Fields, in order: V gene, J gene, CDR3 protein.

TRBV6-5	TRBJ2-7	CASSRPGQGIREQYF
TRBV6-5	TRBJ2-7	CASSYRGTGKSYEQYF
TRBV7-6	TRBJ2-2	CASSRRTGNTGELFF
TRBV10-3	TRBJ2-3	CATRHTSGGTDTQYF
TRBV19	TRBJ2-7	CASSIGGNPYEQYF
TRBV19	TRBJ2-3	CASSSWNEGDTQYF
TRBV7-3	TRBJ1-3	CASSLTAGSGNTIYF
TRBV14	TRBJ1-2	CASSQDRTGLQGDYGYTF
TRBV7-2	TRBJ1-3	CASSLGSGSGKGGTIYF
TRBV7-9	TRBJ2-7	CASTPGGSYYEQYF
TRBV4-2	TRBJ1-3	CASSPAFRVTGNTIYF
TRBV7-6	TRBJ2-1	CASFSGGALDEQFF
TRBV7-2	TRBJ1-2	CASSLVRTGAYGYTF
TRBV7-2	TRBJ1-2	CASSLDRTGSGGYTF
TRBV2	TRBJ2-3	CASRRLAASTDTQYF
TRBV6-5	TRBJ1-2	CASSRGDSDYTF
TRBV27	TRBJ2-3	CASRGQSTDTQYF
TRBV6-1	TRBJ1-4	CASSEDRGSEKLFF
TRBV2	TRBJ2-5	CASGWYRDEETQYF
TRBV29-1	TRBJ2-2	CSVESAGIGGISGELFF
TRBV19	TRBJ1-1	CASSIQGSNTEAFF
TRBV6-5	TRBJ2-1	CASRSQGNEQFF
TRBV5-4	TRBJ2-6	CASSLGRLISGANVLTF
TRBV11-3	TRBJ1-1	CASSPIQGNTEAFF
TRBV12-3/TRBV12-4	TRBJ1-2	CASSLVRLAGYTF
TRBV9	TRBJ2-3	CASTPSSGGATDTQYF
TRBV7-9	TRBJ1-4	CASSLLSARGNEKLFF
TRBV18	TRBJ1-3	CASSPSRTGLSGNTIYF
TRBV19	TRBJ1-1	CASRLQGSYMNTEAFF
TRBV5-6	TRBJ2-5	CASSFTSGAVETQYF
TRBV6-5	TRBJ1-2	CASSYSWGGYTF
TRBV16	TRBJ1-1	CASSQSRGGGTEAFF
TRBV2	TRBJ2-7	CASTGGNREQYF
TRBV14	TRBJ2-2	CASSTWTENTGELFF
TRBV7-9	TRBJ2-6	CVGQGDLSSGANVLTF
TRBV7-2	TRBJ1-4	CASSLQWSNEKLFF
TRBV24-1	TRBJ2-5	CATSEISKGTRETQYF
TRBV28	TRBJ2-5	CASSRFSPGLAGGETQYF
TRBV15	TRBJ1-1	CATSSAGGGLTEAFF
TRBV20-1	TRBJ1-2	CSARVNQVSF
TRBV5-1	TRBJ2-5	CASSSGGAQETQYF
TRBV30	TRBJ1-1	CAWRYGRENTEAFF
TRBV10-1	TRBJ1-5	CASILIRDREGQQPQHF
TRBV9	TRBJ2-7	CASSVGLAGGYEQYF
TRBV7-2	TRBJ1-1	CASSTIRGNTEAFF
TRBV20-1	TRBJ2-4	CSASRGGNIQYF